This T cell receptor (beta chain) was observed in a study of regulatory T cells in long-lasting Graves disease. Study details: Patients newly diagnosed with Graves' had been on antithyroid drugs for under 3 months.

V was pared by 2 bases and J by 5 bases, with 14 bases between. This CDR3 spans 16 amino acids. CDR1 is SGDLS and CDR2 is YYNGEE in the germline V gene. Overall study findings and caveats: TRBV28 was favored in persistent disease, as were TRBJ1-2 and TRBJ2-5.

HTBI primers from iRepertoire and Arm-PCR of CDR3 regions yielded the TCR beta libraries. Each CDR3 protein is one row after TCRdb ran MiXCR on the multiplex PCR reads. The profile covers around 360,000 distinct CDR3 sequences, with about 17% appearing a single time and 20% to 25% taken by the ten largest. This clonotype was counted only a few times. No antigen is known for it. Time point: newly diagnosed GD, antithyroid drugs for less than 3 months. Making the TCR library involved RNA that had been extracted from PBMCs. American Thyroid Association guidelines were used to diagnose Graves' disease. This sample was also put to use in a study of T cells in Graves' hyperthyroidism and ophthalmopathy.

The input for sequencing was peripheral blood mononuclear cells (PBMCs), taken at new diagnosis, from a patient treated with antithyroid drugs. This TCR derives from a young woman with Graves disease. J is TRBJ1-6 and V is TRBV9, with D perhaps TRBD1 (6 bases). CDR3 nucleotides: TGTGCCAGCAGCGTGGGGGCGGGGAATCATAATTCACCCCTCCACTTT. Amino acid sequence: CASSVGAGNHNSPLHF.